These 8 T cell receptor beta chains originate from one sample sequenced in a study of T cells after yellow fever vaccination. TCRdb redid the calling of the 5' RACE reads with MiXCR, one entry per CDR3 protein. The sample carries about 320,000 distinct CDR3 sequences, around 4.5% recorded once. The source was PBMCs, collected 15 days after the yellow fever booster vaccination. These receptor sequences come from a man younger than 35 who received the YFV17D yellow fever vaccine.

This clonotype turned up a few times. The rearrangement uses TRBV30 and TRBJ2-2; tentatively, D is TRBD1 (6 bases). The CDR3 totals 12 residues. The V end lost 8 bases, the J end lost 1 base, and 8 bases lay between the germline ends. Germline V CDR1 and CDR2: GTSNPN, SVGIG (reference sequence). CDR3 loop: CARTENTGELFF. The CDR3, as DNA: TGTGCCCGGACAGAGAACACCGGGGAGCTGTTTTTT.

This chain connects TRBV7-2 to TRBJ2-5; D unresolved. Per germline, CDR1 SGHTA and CDR2 FQGNSA. CDR3 length: 12 amino acids. Trimming shortened V by 8 bases and J by 4 bases, and 11 bases separated the two germline ends. The CDR3 here is CASRRGGETQYF. The CDR3 DNA reads as TGTGCCAGCCGGAGAGGTGGAGAGACCCAGTACTTC.

The rearrangement uses TRBV6-6 and TRBJ2-2; TRBD2 matches 10 bases. CDR3 size: 19 residues. Germline values: CDR1 MNHNY, CDR2 SVGAGI (reference sequence). The V segment lost 5 bases and the J segment 1 base; nucleotides outside the gene matches: 13. The CDR3 region has the DNA TGTGCCAGCAGTGGGGCTACTAGCGGGGCCGACCGGAACACCGGGGAGCTGTTTTTT. Its translation is CASSGATSGADRNTGELFF.

This rearrangement joins TRBV14 to TRBJ2-7, with TRBD2 matching 8 bases. The CDR3 loop spans 17 amino acids. V shed 0 bases, J shed 5 bases, and the junction held 12 bases outside the gene matches. Germline CDR1 reads SGHDN; CDR2 reads FVKESK. CDR3 sequence reads: CASSQELTGTSSHEQYF. The DNA for the CDR3 is TGTGCCAGCAGCCAAGAACTTACCGGGACTAGTTCCCACGAGCAGTACTTC. The whole variable domain, remainder taken from reference TRBV14 and TRBJ2-7, is EAGVTQFPSHSVIEKGQTVTLRCDPISGHDNLYWYRRVMGKEIKFLLHFVKESKQDESGMPNNRFLAERTGGTYSTLKVQPAELEDSGVYFCASSQELTGTSSHEQYFGPGTRLTVT.

There are many counts of this clonotype. The chain carries TRBV5-1 and TRBJ1-1; no firm D call. The CDR3 loop spans 14 amino acids. Germline CDR1 is SGHRS and CDR2 is YFSETQ. Trimming shortened V by 7 bases and J by 0 bases, and 13 bases separated the two germline ends. The CDR3 sequence is CASSPTAMNTEAFF. The CDR3 coding sequence is TGCGCCAGCTCACCGACGGCCATGAACACTGAAGCTTTCTTT.

In this sample, this clonotype turned up many times. The chain joins TRBV12-3 or TRBV12-4 to TRBJ2-1, with D unresolved. This CDR3 is 14 amino acids long. The ends were cut back, 7 bases at V and 2 bases at J, with 12 bases in the middle. The chain's CDR3 is CASKGLGPYNEQFF. The CDR3 region has the DNA TGTGCCAGCAAAGGCTTAGGGCCCTACAATGAGCAGTTCTTC.

V usage is TRBV7-9 and J usage is TRBJ2-3; 7 positions match TRBD1. Germline CDR1 is SEHNR and CDR2 is FQNEAQ (reference sequence). The J segment lost 6 bases and the V segment lost 1 base, leaving 19 bases of the junction unmatched. The CDR3 totals 19 residues. CDR3 DNA: TGTGCCAGCAGCTTAGTGGCGGGCTCAGGGGGAAGCGACTGGGATACGCAGTATTTT. Translation gives CASSLVAGSGGSDWDTQYF.

About this clonotype: A much larger clone is a single base away; this may be a read error. Because it lacks the conserved phenylalanine or tryptophan at the end, this CDR3 is likely a read error. The chain carries TRBV10-3 and TRBJ1-2; 9 nucleotides match TRBD1. Germline CDR1 ENHRY, CDR2 SYGVKD. J lost 8 bases, V lost 10 bases, and 14 bases had no gene match. The CDR3 spans 14 residues. CDR3 DNA: TGTGCCACCGGGACCGGGACAGGGTATCAAGGCTACACCTTA. Translating it yields CATGTGTGYQGYTL.